These T cell receptor beta chains were read from a single sample in a study of blood T cell repertoires in COVID-19. TCRdb keeps only in-frame clones here, not all; method: immunoSEQ multiplex PCR. The data contain some 120,000 clones, about 81% of them seen just once; the ten biggest clones take up approximately 7.9%. Sequencing was done on a sample of peripheral blood. All receptors derive from an older man with acute or convalescent COVID-19. The CDR3 runs from the conserved cysteine through the conserved F or W. A D gene is named only where the DNA matches it firmly. Only part of the rows carry a size: once, few, many, or a class if the clone is expanded.

V: TRBV15
D: NA
J: TRBJ2-1
size: NA
CDR3: CATSRDLRGGPGAHNEQFF
DNA: TGTGCCACCAGCAGAGATCTTAGGGGGGGCCCAGGGGCCCACAATGAGCAGTTCTTC

V: TRBV28
D: NA
J: TRBJ1-4
size: NA
CDR3: CASGSRRDREKLFF
DNA: TGTGCCAGCGGTTCCAGGCGGGATCGCGAAAAACTGTTTTTT

V: TRBV11-2
D: TRBD1
J: TRBJ2-3
size: NA
CDR3: CASSLEVTGSDTQYF
DNA: TGTGCCAGCAGCTTAGAGGTGACAGGGTCAGATACGCAGTATTTT

V: TRBV29-1
D: NA
J: TRBJ1-5
size: once
CDR3: CSVGTTNQPQHF
DNA: TGCAGCGTGGGGACAACTAATCAGCCCCAGCATTTT

V: TRBV27
D: TRBD2
J: TRBJ2-1
size: NA
CDR3: CASSLGGSGVAYNEQFF
DNA: TGTGCCAGCAGTTTGGGAGGAAGCGGGGTAGCATACAATGAGCAGTTCTTC

V: TRBV27
D: TRBD1
J: TRBJ1-3
size: NA
CDR3: CASSTRQGSSGNTIYF
DNA: TGTGCCAGCAGTACCCGACAGGGGAGCTCTGGAAACACCATATATTTT

V: TRBV5-1
D: NA
J: TRBJ2-7
size: NA
CDR3: CASSSGAYEQYF
DNA: TGCGCCAGCAGCTCGGGAGCCTACGAGCAGTACTTC

V: TRBV19
D: NA
J: TRBJ2-7
size: NA
CDR3: CASSIERGYEQYF
DNA: TGTGCCAGTAGTATAGAACGCGGCTACGAGCAGTACTTC

V: TRBV5-1
D: NA
J: TRBJ2-5
size: NA
CDR3: CASSFGHQSPETQYF
DNA: TGCGCCAGCAGCTTTGGACACCAATCACCGGAGACCCAGTACTTC

V: TRBV6-5
D: NA
J: TRBJ1-2
size: NA
CDR3: CASQMDSGGYTF
DNA: TGTGCCAGCCAGATGGACAGCGGTGGCTACACCTTC

V: TRBV28
D: TRBD2
J: TRBJ2-7
size: NA
CDR3: CASSLGGGNSYEQYF
DNA: TGTGCCAGCAGTTTGGGGGGAGGGAACTCCTACGAGCAGTACTTC

V: TRBV9
D: TRBD1
J: TRBJ1-2
size: NA
CDR3: CASSVQTGNDGYTF
DNA: TGTGCCAGCAGCGTACAGACAGGGAACGATGGCTACACCTTC

V: TRBV18
D: TRBD2
J: TRBJ2-7
size: NA
CDR3: CASSTSGTYEQYF
DNA: TGTGCCAGCTCAACTAGCGGGACCTACGAGCAGTACTTC

V: TRBV10-3
D: TRBD1
J: TRBJ1-1
size: NA
CDR3: CAISEQGATEAFF
DNA: TGTGCCATCAGTGAGCAGGGGGCTACTGAAGCTTTCTTT

V: TRBV9
D: NA
J: TRBJ2-1
size: NA
CDR3: CASSVQGGMNEQFF
DNA: TGTGCCAGCAGCGTACAGGGGGGTATGAATGAGCAGTTCTTC

V: TRBV24-1
D: TRBD2
J: TRBJ2-5
size: NA
CDR3: CATSDVVGERDNQETQYF
DNA: TGTGCCACCAGTGACGTCGTGGGCGAGCGGGATAATCAAGAGACCCAGTACTTC

V: TRBV30
D: NA
J: TRBJ2-2
size: NA
CDR3: CALKQGNLAGELFF
DNA: TGTGCCTTAAAACAGGGTAATTTAGCCGGGGAGCTGTTTTTT

V: TRBV27
D: NA
J: TRBJ1-1
size: once
CDR3: CASSWGGASSEAFF
DNA: TGTGCCAGCAGCTGGGGGGGGGCGAGTAGTGAAGCTTTCTTT

V: TRBV9
D: TRBD1
J: TRBJ2-7
size: once
CDR3: CASSPGGQGVHEQYF
DNA: TGTGCCAGCAGCCCAGGGGGACAGGGCGTACACGAGCAGTACTTC

V: TRBV28
D: TRBD1
J: TRBJ2-7
size: NA
CDR3: CASQGAEQYF
DNA: TGTGCCAGCCAGGGGGCCGAGCAGTACTTC

V: TRBV19
D: NA
J: TRBJ1-3
size: NA
CDR3: CASLMEGRGNTIYF
DNA: TGTGCCAGCCTAATGGAGGGGCGAGGAAACACCATATATTTT

V: TRBV30
D: TRBD2
J: TRBJ2-1
size: NA
CDR3: CAWSARAGAYNEQFF
DNA: TGTGCCTGGAGCGCCCGTGCGGGGGCCTACAATGAGCAGTTCTTC

V: TRBV21-1
D: NA
J: TRBJ2-2
size: once
CDR3: CASSKGLAGGQCDTGELFF
DNA: TGTGCCAGCAGCAAAGGGCTAGCGGGGGGGCAATGCGACACCGGGGAGCTGTTTTTT

V: TRBV10-2
D: NA
J: TRBJ1-6
size: NA
CDR3: CASGQNHSPLHF
DNA: TGCGCCAGCGGCCAGAACCATTCACCCCTCCACTTT

V: TRBV3-1/TRBV3-2
D: TRBD2
J: TRBJ2-5
size: NA
CDR3: CASSQVAGGRETQYF
DNA: TGTGCCAGCAGCCAAGTAGCGGGGGGGCGAGAGACCCAGTACTTC

V: TRBV7-9
D: TRBD1
J: TRBJ1-1
size: NA
CDR3: CASSLAGTGEAFF
DNA: TGTGCCAGCAGCTTAGCCGGGACAGGTGAAGCTTTCTTT

V: TRBV28
D: NA
J: TRBJ1-6
size: NA
CDR3: CASSLEDRDNSPLHF
DNA: TGTGCCAGCAGTTTAGAGGACAGAGACAATTCACCCCTCCACTTT

V: TRBV9
D: TRBD1
J: TRBJ1-2
size: NA
CDR3: CASSSQGGGSYGYTF
DNA: TGTGCCAGCAGCTCCCAAGGAGGGGGCAGCTATGGCTACACCTTC

V: TRBV18
D: TRBD1
J: TRBJ1-1
size: NA
CDR3: CASSPVTGDTEAFF
DNA: TGTGCCAGCTCACCAGTGACAGGGGACACTGAAGCTTTCTTT

V: TRBV28
D: NA
J: TRBJ2-3
size: NA
CDR3: CASSSRGQYF
DNA: TGTGCCAGCAGTAGTAGAGGGCAGTATTTT

V: TRBV5-6
D: NA
J: TRBJ1-1
size: few
CDR3: CASSFGENTEAFF
DNA: TGTGCCAGCAGCTTCGGAGAGAACACTGAAGCTTTCTTT

V: TRBV28
D: TRBD2
J: TRBJ2-3
size: NA
CDR3: CASSLTAGRGYTDTQYF
DNA: TGTGCCAGCAGTTTGACGGCAGGGAGGGGATACACAGATACGCAGTATTTT

V: TRBV28
D: NA
J: TRBJ2-2
size: NA
CDR3: CASSLSAGYTGELFF
DNA: TGTGCCAGCAGTTTATCGGCAGGCTACACCGGGGAGCTGTTTTTT

V: TRBV3-1/TRBV3-2
D: NA
J: TRBJ1-5
size: NA
CDR3: CASSQATGNQPQHF
DNA: TGTGCCAGCAGCCAAGCAACAGGCAATCAGCCCCAGCATTTT

V: TRBV7-2
D: TRBD1
J: TRBJ2-3
size: NA
CDR3: CASSQRDRGIPDTQYF
DNA: TGTGCCAGCAGCCAACGGGACAGGGGGATTCCAGATACGCAGTATTTT

V: TRBV4-2
D: TRBD1
J: TRBJ1-5
size: NA
CDR3: CASSQGGQGDRYSNQPQHF
DNA: TGTGCCAGCAGCCAGGGAGGACAGGGAGACCGGTATAGCAATCAGCCCCAGCATTTT

V: TRBV9
D: TRBD1
J: TRBJ1-3
size: NA
CDR3: CASSVGTGANTIYF
DNA: TGTGCCAGCAGCGTAGGGACAGGGGCAAACACCATATATTTT

V: TRBV6-5
D: TRBD1
J: TRBJ2-2
size: NA
CDR3: CASRIQGENTGELFF
DNA: TGTGCCAGCAGGATCCAGGGGGAGAACACCGGGGAGCTGTTTTTT

V: TRBV27
D: NA
J: TRBJ2-7
size: NA
CDR3: CASTPGHGGSYEQYF
DNA: TGTGCCAGCACCCCGGGACATGGGGGCTCCTACGAGCAGTACTTC

V: TRBV5-6
D: NA
J: TRBJ2-2
size: NA
CDR3: CASSRGTRELFF
DNA: TGTGCCAGCAGCAGGGGGACCCGGGAGCTGTTTTTT

V: TRBV15
D: NA
J: TRBJ2-6
size: NA
CDR3: CATSRAGTGANVLTF
DNA: TGTGCCACCAGCAGAGCAGGGACTGGGGCCAACGTCCTGACTTTC

V: TRBV6-4
D: TRBD2
J: TRBJ2-3
size: NA
CDR3: CASSRLAGFRTDTQYF
DNA: TGTGCCAGCAGTAGACTAGCGGGGTTCCGCACAGATACGCAGTATTTT

V: TRBV5-1
D: TRBD1
J: TRBJ1-1
size: NA
CDR3: CASSLKTTGSAEAFF
DNA: TGCGCCAGCAGCTTGAAGACGACAGGGTCCGCTGAAGCTTTCTTT

V: TRBV6-1
D: NA
J: TRBJ2-7
size: NA
CDR3: CASSERFYEQYF
DNA: TGTGCCAGCAGTGAGAGGTTCTACGAGCAGTACTTC

V: TRBV7-3
D: NA
J: TRBJ2-3
size: NA
CDR3: CASSLSRAGDTQYF
DNA: TGTGCCAGCAGCTTGAGCAGGGCCGGAGATACGCAGTATTTT

V: TRBV7-9
D: NA
J: TRBJ1-2
size: NA
CDR3: CASSHTGRNYGYTF
DNA: TGTGCCAGCAGCCACACGGGGAGGAACTATGGCTACACCTTC

V: TRBV12-5
D: TRBD2
J: TRBJ2-2
size: NA
CDR3: CASGLSGLAGTGELFF
DNA: TGTGCTAGTGGTTTGAGCGGACTAGCGGGAACCGGGGAGCTGTTTTTT

V: TRBV6-6
D: TRBD1
J: TRBJ1-5
size: NA
CDR3: CASSPGQGIGQPQHF
DNA: TGTGCCAGCAGCCCGGGACAGGGGATCGGCCAGCCCCAGCATTTT

V: TRBV20-1
D: NA
J: TRBJ1-4
size: NA
CDR3: CSAYRNEKLFF
DNA: TGCAGTGCTTACAGGAATGAAAAACTGTTTTTT

V: TRBV9
D: TRBD2
J: TRBJ2-6
size: NA
CDR3: CASSPGLAGGSGANVLTF
DNA: TGTGCCAGCAGCCCCGGACTAGCGGGAGGGTCTGGGGCCAACGTCCTGACTTTC

V: TRBV5-8
D: TRBD1
J: TRBJ1-2
size: NA
CDR3: CASSFDRVGGYTF
DNA: TGTGCCAGCAGCTTCGACAGGGTGGGAGGCTACACCTTC

V: TRBV29-1
D: NA
J: TRBJ1-4
size: NA
CDR3: CSVEETLPGKLFF
DNA: TGCAGCGTTGAAGAGACCTTACCGGGAAAACTGTTTTTT

V: TRBV5-4
D: NA
J: TRBJ1-2
size: NA
CDR3: CASSQPNQGANYGYTF
DNA: TGTGCCAGCAGCCAGCCAAATCAGGGTGCGAACTATGGCTACACCTTC

V: TRBV29-1
D: NA
J: TRBJ2-3
size: NA
CDR3: CSALRDLSSTDTQYF
DNA: TGCAGCGCCCTACGGGATCTGTCTAGCACAGATACGCAGTATTTT

V: TRBV30
D: TRBD1
J: TRBJ1-5
size: NA
CDR3: CAWSLGQGNQPQHF
DNA: TGTGCCTGGAGCCTGGGACAGGGCAATCAGCCCCAGCATTTT

V: TRBV9
D: TRBD1
J: TRBJ1-3
size: NA
CDR3: CASSTQGDTIYF
DNA: TGTGCCAGCAGCACACAGGGGGACACCATATATTTT

V: TRBV10-1
D: NA
J: TRBJ1-1
size: NA
CDR3: CASSESTREAFF
DNA: TGCGCCAGCAGTGAGTCTACCAGGGAAGCTTTCTTT

V: TRBV7-9
D: NA
J: TRBJ1-5
size: NA
CDR3: CASSLERGSNQPQHF
DNA: TGTGCCAGCAGCCTGGAGAGGGGGAGCAATCAGCCCCAGCATTTT